The clone carrying this T cell receptor (beta chain) has just a few counts. Its specificity is not known. At one end, the junction sequence differs from germline, possibly due to a read error. The sample comes from a study of T cell repertoires in cytomegalovirus infection. For the study at large: A matching HLA type, together with CMV infection, was signaled by public TCR beta signatures.

TCRdb processed the reads anew with MiXCR; each CDR3 protein has one entry. The sample lists some 68,000 distinct CDR3 sequences; approximately 24% were seen once. Germline V gives CDR1 MDHEN, CDR2 SYDVKM. CDR3 length equals 14 residues. Material for sequencing was PBMCs, sequenced either directly or after in vitro stimulation (not recorded which). The sequence was collected from a human donor in good health (CMV status not recorded). Some clones in this sample may be carry-over from other donors' samples. The V and J genes are TRBV28 and TRBJ1-5; D is unclear. The CDR3 region has the DNA TGTGCCAGCAGTCCGAGCGATAGCTATCAGCCCCAGCATTTT. Translated: CASSPSDSYQPQHF.